The TCR beta chain described here comes from a study of cytomegalovirus exposure and HLA in healthy donors. The table lists this clone with a count of one. PCR primers comprised 60 Vbeta and 13 Jbeta primers. The authors' processing: Roughly 83 million unique TCR beta chains, roughly 11 million of them shared, were counted by a later analysis. Only in-frame clones appear in the TCRdb table, and some are missing; sequencing was by immunoSEQ multiplex PCR. That table is the source of V, J and clone size, and D and trimming were worked out from the DNA. This table has around 130,000 clones, under 90% appearing once. Germline V lookup: CDR1 SGHDT, CDR2 YYEEEE. V gave up 4 bases and J gave up 7 bases; unmatched junction bases: 8. The length of the CDR3 is 15 residues.

The source material was PBMCs. The chain has TRBV5-6 and TRBJ2-1; 10 positions match TRBD2. This sequence originates from a woman aged 40 to 50 in good health and CMV-seronegative. The CDR3 sequence is CASSRGASGSNEQFF. In DNA, the CDR3 is TGTGCCAGCAGCCGGGGGGCTAGCGGGAGTAATGAGCAGTTCTTC.